This T cell receptor (beta chain) originates from a study of T cells expressing NK-cell markers. TCRdb re-called the 5' RACE reads, yielding one record per CDR3 amino acid sequence without DNA. The sample has approximately 440,000 distinct CDR3 sequences. The CDR3 length is 14 residues. Germline V gene lookup returns CDR1 SNHLY and CDR2 FYNNEI. The chain combines TRBV2 with TRBJ2-1. The TCR sequence derives from a woman between 50 and 59 years old in good health. Sequenced sample: blood T cells: a sorted CD56 or NKG2C T cell subset, CD4+ or CD8+ T cells, or bulk PBMC T cells (not recorded which). The CDR3 sequence: CASSPEATYNEQFF.